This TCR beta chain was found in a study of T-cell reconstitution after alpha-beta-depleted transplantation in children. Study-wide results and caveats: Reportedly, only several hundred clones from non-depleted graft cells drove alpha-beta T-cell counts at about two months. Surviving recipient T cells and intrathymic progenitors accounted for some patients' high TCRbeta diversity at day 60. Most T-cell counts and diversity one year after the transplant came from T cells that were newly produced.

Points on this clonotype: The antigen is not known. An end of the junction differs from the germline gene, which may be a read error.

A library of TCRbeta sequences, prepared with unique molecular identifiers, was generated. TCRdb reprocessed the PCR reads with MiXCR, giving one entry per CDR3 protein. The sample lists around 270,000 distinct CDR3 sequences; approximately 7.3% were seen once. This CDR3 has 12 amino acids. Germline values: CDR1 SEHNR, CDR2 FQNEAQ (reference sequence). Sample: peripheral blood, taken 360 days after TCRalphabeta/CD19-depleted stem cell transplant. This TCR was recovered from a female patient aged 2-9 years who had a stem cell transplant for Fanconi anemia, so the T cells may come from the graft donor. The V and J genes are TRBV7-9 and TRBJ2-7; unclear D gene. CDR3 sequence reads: CASSLGLYEQCF. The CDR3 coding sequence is TGTGCCAGCAGCTTAGGTTTATACGAGCAGTGCTTC.